This T cell receptor beta chain was recovered during a study of molecular identifiers for immune sequencing clone quantification. TCRdb ran MiXCR on the PCR reads and lists one entry per CDR3 protein. The table records approximately 590,000 distinct CDR3 sequences, roughly 25% of them present only once. In this sample, this clonotype turned up a few times. The CDR3 totals 14 residues. The V end lost 5 bases, the J end lost 6 bases, and 17 bases lay between the germline ends. Germline assignment: CDR1 SEHNR and CDR2 FQNEAQ (reference sequence). Between roughly 19,000 and 1,100,000 sorted cells, with 10%, 30% or 50% RNA, yielded naive CD8 libraries.

Sequencing input: naive CD8+ T cells from blood, with Jurkat cell RNA spiked in. Indicated subset: FACS-sorted CD8+CD4-CCR7+CD45RA+ naive T cells. The rearrangement uses TRBV7-9 and TRBJ2-7, with TRBD1 as a possible D gene (5 bases). The source is a human donor in good health. Some libraries in this study had Jurkat cell RNA spiked in. CDR3 sequence reads: CASSPPGQALEQYF. CDR3 nucleotide sequence: TGTGCCAGCAGCCCTCCTGGACAAGCCCTCGAGCAGTACTTC.